The 31 T cell receptor beta chains below all came from one sample that was sequenced in a study of beta chain features in type 1 diabetes. Every bit of the isolated RNA underwent reverse transcription, so sequencing read expressed TCRB transcripts. Measured with immunoSEQ multiplex PCR; TCRdb has only the in-frame clones, and not every one. The sample holds about 900,000 clones; roughly 15% are singletons and the top ten take about 0.02%. The material sequenced was naive CD4+ T cells from blood. The receptors were sampled from a woman aged 18-35 years in good health.

This clone was counted only a few times. The rearrangement links TRBV27 to TRBJ2-1; 9 nucleotides line up with TRBD2. The V and J ends lost 5 bases and 3 bases, in that order; junction bases with no gene match: 11. Germline V gives CDR1 MNHEY, CDR2 SMNVEV (reference sequence). The CDR3 contains 17 residues. CDR3 in DNA: TGTGCCAGCAGTACCTGGGGCGGACTAGCGAACTACAATGAGCAGTTCTTC. The encoded protein is CASSTWGGLANYNEQFF.

This chain connects TRBV5-4 to TRBJ2-3; perhaps D is TRBD1 or TRBD2 (5 bases each). Germline V gene data show CDR1 as SGHNT and CDR2 as YYREEE (reference sequence). CDR3 length: 16 residues. V was clipped by 4 bases and J by 1 base, with 16 bases between them. The CDR3 bases are TGTGCCAGCAGCGGCAGGGTCAATAGCGGCACAGATACGCAGTATTTT. The encoded protein is CASSGRVNSGTDTQYF. The full variable domain, its missing parts supplied by reference TRBV5-4 and TRBJ2-3, is ETGVTQSPTHLIKTRGQQVTLRCSSQSGHNTVSWYQQALGQGPQFIFQYYREEENGRGNFPPRFSGLQFPNYSSELNVNALELDDSALYLCASSGRVNSGTDTQYFGPGTRLTVL.

This chain uses TRBV11-1 with TRBJ2-7, with D unclear. The CDR3 length is 15 residues. V gave up 0 bases and J gave up 2 bases, with 11 bases separating them. Germline lookup yields CDR1 SGHAT and CDR2 FQDESV (reference sequence). DNA for the CDR3: TGTGCCAGCAGCTTAGCAAAAGGCCGGCCCTACGAGCAGTACTTC. This gives the protein CASSLAKGRPYEQYF.

The chain is built from TRBV2 and TRBJ2-7; unclear D gene. CDR1 SNHLY and CDR2 FYNNEI come from the germline V gene. V was cut by 3 bases and J by 5 bases, with 2 bases left in between. This CDR3 comprises 10 residues. The chain's CDR3 is CASSEDEQYF. As DNA, the CDR3 is TGTGCCAGCAGTGAGGACGAGCAGTACTTC.

In its sample, this clone was seen a few times. The chain links TRBV7-2 to TRBJ1-1; D not resolved. The V gene's germline CDR1 is SGHTA and CDR2 FQGNSA. V was clipped by 1 base and J by 2 bases, with 8 bases between them. This CDR3 region has 14 residues. In DNA, the CDR3 is TGTGCCAGCAGCTTAGGGGCCTACAACACTGAAGCTTTCTTT. It codes for CASSLGAYNTEAFF.

This clone showed up just once. The V and J genes are TRBV11-2 and TRBJ1-1, with TRBD1 identical over 8 bases. The CDR3 has 15 amino acids. Germline V gives CDR1 SGHAT, CDR2 FQNNGV. J was trimmed by 3 bases and V by 7 bases; bases with no gene match: 10. The CDR3 DNA is TGTGCCAGCACCCGTGGACAGGGATGGGACACTGAAGCTTTCTTT. Translation gives CASTRGQGWDTEAFF. Supplemented by reference TRBV11-2 and TRBJ1-1, the full variable domain reads EAGVAQSPRYKIIEKRQSVAFWCNPISGHATLYWYQQILGQGPKLLIQFQNNGVVDDSQLPKDRFSAERLKGVDSTLKIQPAKLEDSAVYLCASTRGQGWDTEAFFGQGTRLTVV.

This chain joins TRBV1 and TRBJ2-1; the D call of TRBD1 is as the table states it, not checked on the DNA. TRBV1 represents a pseudogene. The CDR3 is made up of 17 amino acids. This chain's CDR3 is CTSSERRGDRLNNEQFF. DNA of the CDR3: TGCACCAGCAGCGAACGTAGGGGGGACAGGCTCAACAATGAGCAGTTCTTC.

This clone was observed a few times. This rearrangement joins TRBV5-6 to TRBJ1-5; tentative D call: TRBD1 (6 bases). The CDR3 totals 15 residues. Trimming shortened V by 0 bases and J by 9 bases, and 16 bases separated the two germline ends. The V gene's germline CDR1 is SGHDT and CDR2 YYEEEE. CDR3 sequence: CASSLGDIGGRPQHF. The CDR3 bases are TGTGCCAGCAGCTTGGGGGACATCGGTGGTAGGCCCCAGCATTTT.

This clone has only a few counts. The V call is TRBV9, the J call TRBJ2-3; D is undetermined. CDR3 length: 15 residues. Germline CDR1 is SGDLS and CDR2 is YYNGEE. Trimming stripped 3 bases from V and 4 bases from J, with 15 bases between. The CDR3 loop is CASSATRRIADTQYF. In DNA form, the CDR3 reads TGTGCCAGCAGCGCCACTCGACGGATCGCAGATACGCAGTATTTT.

The CDR3 region is CATSRDTLSGRTNTDTQYF. The CDR3 nucleotides read TGTGCCACCAGCAGAGATACCCTTAGCGGGAGGACCAACACAGATACGCAGTATTTT. The chain employs TRBV15 and TRBJ2-3; 10 nucleotides match TRBD2. The CDR3 length is 19 residues. Trimming at V came to 0 bases and at J to 2 bases, leaving 11 bases not matched to a gene. Per germline, CDR1 LNHNV and CDR2 YYDKDF (reference sequence).

The chain joins TRBV18 to TRBJ1-1; D is unclear. Germline V gene lookup returns CDR1 KGHSH and CDR2 LQKENI. The CDR3 is 15 residues long. Between the trimmed V and J ends, which lost 2 bases and 0 bases, there was a span of 10 bases. The CDR3 here is CASSPGILMNTEAFF. DNA for the CDR3: TGTGCCAGCTCACCAGGTATCCTTATGAACACTGAAGCTTTCTTT. Full variable domain (rest looked up from reference TRBV18 and TRBJ1-1): NAGVMQNPRHLVRRRGQEARLRCSPMKGHSHVYWYRQLPEEGLKFMVYLQKENIIDESGMPKERFSAEFPKEGPSILRIQQVVRGDSAAYFCASSPGILMNTEAFFGQGTRLTVV.

The chain is built from TRBV4-2 and TRBJ2-3; D unclear. Per the germline V gene, CDR1 is LGHNA and CDR2 is YNFKEQ. This CDR3 region has 16 residues. V was clipped by 0 bases and J by 5 bases, with 15 bases between them. CDR3 coding DNA: TGTGCCAGCAGCCAAGAGGGCCGTGGATTGGGAGATACGCAGTATTTT. This codes for CASSQEGRGLGDTQYF.

This clone was recorded a few times. The chain links TRBV27 to TRBJ1-5; D is undetermined. V shed 4 bases and J shed 3 bases, with 13 bases lying between them. Germline V gene lookup returns CDR1 MNHEY and CDR2 SMNVEV (reference sequence). This CDR3 has 15 amino acids. The CDR3, as DNA: TGTGCCAGCAGTTCTACCTCTGGGAACAATCAGCCCCAGCATTTT. Protein sequence: CASSSTSGNNQPQHF.

This clone showed up just a few times. The V gene is TRBV7-2, the J gene TRBJ2-1; 14 bases map to TRBD2. The CDR3 is 15 residues long. J lost 7 bases, V lost 4 bases, and 3 bases had no gene match. The V gene's germline CDR1 is SGHTA and CDR2 FQGNSA. The CDR3 nucleotides are TGTGCCAGCAGCTCCAGACTAGCGGGAGGGAATGAGCAGTTCTTC. This translates into CASSSRLAGGNEQFF.

The rearrangement links TRBV7-8 to TRBJ2-5; the D gene could be TRBD1 or TRBD2 (6 bases each). The V gene's germline CDR1 is SGHVS and CDR2 FQNEAQ. The CDR3 is 14 residues long. V was trimmed by 7 bases and J by 4 bases, leaving 16 bases between them. The CDR3 reads CASIRGQGGETQYF. CDR3 sequence (DNA): TGTGCCAGCATCCGGGGGCAGGGAGGAGAGACCCAGTACTTC.

There are a few counts of this clone. The V gene is TRBV29-1, the J gene TRBJ1-2; D is ambiguous. Germline lookup yields CDR1 SQVTM and CDR2 ANQGSEA. The CDR3 covers 11 residues. Between the trimmed V and J ends, which lost 6 bases and 6 bases, there was a span of 11 bases. The CDR3 bases are TGCAGCGTCGCACGTGGGGATGGCTACACCTTC. Residues: CSVARGDGYTF. Based on the CDR3 plus reference TRBV29-1 and TRBJ1-2, the full variable domain is SAVISQKPSRDICQRGTSLTIQCQVDSQVTMMFWYRQQPGQSLTLIATANQGSEATYESGFVIDKFPISRPNLTFSTLTVSNMSPEDSSIYLCSVARGDGYTFGSGTRLTVV.

The chain recombines TRBV9 with TRBJ2-7, with D possibly TRBD2 on 5 matching bases. V was trimmed by 3 bases and J by 4 bases, leaving 14 bases between them. The V gene's germline CDR1 is SGDLS and CDR2 YYNGEE. This CDR3 region has 14 residues. CDR3 nucleotide sequence: TGTGCCAGCAGCGAGACCCCAACTAGTTACGAGCAGTACTTC. It codes for CASSETPTSYEQYF. The variable domain in full, completed from reference TRBV9 and TRBJ2-7, reads DSGVTQTPKHLITATGQRVTLRCSPRSGDLSVYWYQQSLDQGLQFLIQYYNGEERAKGNILERFSAQQFPDLHSELNLSSLELGDSALYFCASSETPTSYEQYFGPGTRLTVT.

This clone was seen more than once but under ten times. The chain employs TRBV7-2 and TRBJ2-7, with 13 bases matching TRBD2. This CDR3 has 15 amino acids. Germline V CDR1 and CDR2: SGHTA, FQGNSA. V was clipped by 5 bases and J by 3 bases; unmatched bases: 4. This CDR3 is CASSTRTSGSYEQYF. Here the CDR3 DNA reads TGTGCCAGCAGCACCCGGACTAGCGGGAGCTACGAGCAGTACTTC.

This chain connects TRBV5-6 to TRBJ1-2; no firm D call. Per germline, CDR1 SGHDT and CDR2 YYEEEE. The CDR3 totals 12 residues. V was shortened by 6 bases and J by 4 bases, with 10 bases between the two germline ends. The CDR3 DNA is TGTGCCAGCAACGTGCTTGGCTATGGCTACACCTTC. Translating gives CASNVLGYGYTF.

The chain joins TRBV27 to TRBJ2-7; no firm D call. Germline CDR1 MNHEY, CDR2 SMNVEV (reference sequence). Trimming removed 6 bases at V and 4 bases at J, with 13 bases between. The CDR3 loop spans 13 amino acids. This CDR3 reads CASSRTRPYEQYF. In nucleotides, the CDR3 is TGTGCCAGCAGCCGCACCCGCCCGTACGAGCAGTACTTC.

This clone has a handful of counts. J is TRBJ2-1 and V is TRBV27; a possible D gene is TRBD1 (5 bases). The germline V gene encodes CDR1 MNHEY and CDR2 SMNVEV (reference sequence). Trimming pared 3 bases from V and 6 bases from J, leaving 18 bases between. There are 16 residues in the CDR3. Written as DNA, the CDR3 is TGTGCCAGCAGTTTTATACGGAGCGCAGGGTCCAATGAGCAGTTCTTC. This gives the protein CASSFIRSAGSNEQFF.

The rearrangement uses TRBV9 and TRBJ2-1, with D maybe TRBD1 (7 bases). Germline V CDR1 and CDR2: SGDLS, YYNGEE. The V gene lost 3 bases and the J gene lost 4 bases, with 14 bases spanning the gap. This CDR3 contains 15 residues. The CDR3 spells CASSGTGLSYNEQFF. CDR3 coding DNA: TGTGCCAGCAGCGGGACAGGACTATCGTACAATGAGCAGTTCTTC.

This clone turned up a few times. This chain connects TRBV4-3 to TRBJ2-6; no firm D call. The CDR3 totals 17 residues. V lost 4 bases and J lost 3, with 16 bases in between. CDR1 LGHNA and CDR2 YSLEER come from the germline V gene. CDR3 nucleotides: TGCGCCAGCAGCCGTGCGGTAAGATTGGATGGGGCCAACGTCCTGACTTTC. Its protein is CASSRAVRLDGANVLTF.

The V call is TRBV7-2, the J call TRBJ1-3; 9 bases are shared with TRBD1. Germline CDR1 reads SGHTA; CDR2 reads FQGNSA. The trim removed 6 bases at V and 5 bases at J, leaving 8 bases unmatched. This CDR3 spans 15 amino acids. CDR3 loop: CASRATGGSRNTIYF. The CDR3 nucleotides are TGTGCCAGCAGAGCCACAGGGGGCTCCAGAAACACCATATATTTT.

The V and J genes are TRBV27 and TRBJ2-1; 8 bases align to TRBD1. Trimming removed 5 bases from V and 6 bases from J; junction bases left unmatched: 15. This CDR3 is built from 17 residues. Germline lookup yields CDR1 MNHEY and CDR2 SMNVEV (reference sequence). Here the CDR3 DNA reads TGTGCCAGCAGTCCAGACCCCGGGACAGGTTTCGGCAATGAGCAGTTCTTC. It translates to CASSPDPGTGFGNEQFF.

This sequence joins TRBV6-6 and TRBJ2-1; TRBD1 matches at 8 bases. The CDR3 spans 15 residues. Looked up from germline, CDR1 is MNHNY and CDR2 is SVGAGI (reference sequence). Trimming at V came to 5 bases and at J to 2 bases, leaving 5 bases not matched to a gene. The CDR3 coding sequence is TGTGCCAGCAGTCGACAGGGGTTCACCTACAATGAGCAGTTCTTC. This translates into CASSRQGFTYNEQFF.

This clone was seen more than once but under ten times. V gene TRBV4-2 combines with J gene TRBJ2-6; 10 bases align to TRBD1. Germline V CDR1 and CDR2: LGHNA, YNFKEQ. The CDR3 is 20 amino acids. J was trimmed by 0 bases and V by 1 base; bases with no gene match: 9. The CDR3 loop is CASSQASGTGVYSGANVLTF. CDR3 nucleotides: TGTGCCAGCAGCCAAGCGTCCGGGACAGGGGTATACTCTGGGGCCAACGTCCTGACTTTC.

The V gene is TRBV2, the J gene TRBJ1-3, with D perhaps TRBD1 (5 bases). Trimming shortened V by 8 bases and J by 4 bases, and 9 bases separated the two germline ends. In germline, CDR1 is SNHLY, CDR2 FYNNEI. The CDR3 spans 12 residues. CDR3 residues: CASGGRGNTIYF. The CDR3 DNA is TGTGCCAGCGGGGGTCGCGGAAACACCATATATTTT.

This clone was seen more than once but under ten times. The DNA of the CDR3 is TGTGCCAGCAGTTTAGGGACAGGGAACTACGAGCAGTACTTC. It is translated as CASSLGTGNYEQYF. The chain links TRBV28 to TRBJ2-7, with TRBD1 matching 9 bases. The CDR3 contains 14 residues. The germline V gene encodes CDR1 MDHEN and CDR2 SYDVKM. The V and J ends lost 2 bases and 3 bases, in that order; junction bases with no gene match: 2.

The chain has TRBV19 and TRBJ2-1; either TRBD1 or TRBD2 may supply D (5 bases each). Trimming took off 3 bases at V and 5 bases at J, with 20 bases between the two ends. The CDR3 contains 17 residues. Germline V gene data show CDR1 as LNHDA and CDR2 as SQIVND (reference sequence). In DNA form, the CDR3 reads TGTGCCAGTAGTATCCCCCGTCTTCGGGGACGAAACAATGAGCAGTTCTTC. Translating it yields CASSIPRLRGRNNEQFF.

This sequence joins TRBV7-9 and TRBJ2-7, with no clear D. Germline V gene lookup returns CDR1 SEHNR and CDR2 FQNEAQ (reference sequence). Trimming took off 5 bases at V and 0 bases at J, with 17 bases between the two ends. The length of the CDR3 is 16 residues. CDR3 in amino acids: CASSAPPGPSSYEQYF. DNA of the CDR3: TGTGCCAGCAGCGCTCCCCCCGGGCCGAGCTCCTACGAGCAGTACTTC.